These T cell receptor beta chains were read from a single sample in a study of cytomegalovirus exposure and HLA in healthy donors. Clones were sequenced by immunoSEQ multiplex PCR, and TCRdb holds only the in-frame ones, with some missing. The data show approximately 140,000 clones, 73% seen once. The sequenced sample consisted of PBMCs. Every receptor here comes from a woman in her forties in good health and CMV-seronegative. The CDR3 runs from the conserved cysteine through the conserved F or W. Each record gives: clone size, D gene, J gene, V gene, CDR3 protein, CDR3 DNA. A D gene is named only where the DNA matches it firmly. Clone sizes are given selectively: once, few, many, or a class where the clone is expanded.

NA,TRBD1,TRBJ1-2,TRBV9,CASSESGQGYGYTF,TGTGCCAGCAGCGAATCGGGACAGGGTTATGGCTACACCTTC
NA,NA,TRBJ2-2,TRBV9,CASSDRANTGELFF,TGTGCCAGCAGCGACAGGGCGAACACCGGGGAGCTGTTTTTT
few,NA,TRBJ2-1,TRBV2,CASSMGHNSYNEQFF,TGTGCCAGCAGCATGGGGCATAACTCCTACAATGAGCAGTTCTTC
NA,NA,TRBJ2-2,TRBV6-6,CASRAGANTGELFF,TGTGCCAGCCGGGCGGGGGCCAACACCGGGGAGCTGTTTTTT
NA,NA,TRBJ1-1,TRBV19,CASSMGEGYTEAFF,TGTGCCAGTAGTATGGGGGAGGGGTACACTGAAGCTTTCTTT
NA,TRBD1,TRBJ1-2,TRBV14,CASSQDLGQGKGGYGYTF,TGTGCCAGCAGCCAAGATTTGGGACAGGGTAAGGGCGGCTATGGCTACACCTTC
once,NA,TRBJ2-5,TRBV7-7,CASSLGGPETQYF,TGTGCTAGCAGCTTGGGGGGGCCGGAGACCCAGTACTTC
NA,TRBD1,TRBJ1-1,TRBV6-6,CASNAYRGMNTEAFF,TGTGCCAGCAACGCCTACAGGGGGATGAACACTGAAGCTTTCTTT
NA,NA,TRBJ2-5,TRBV9,CASSVAARAETQYF,TGTGCCAGCAGCGTAGCTGCCAGGGCAGAGACCCAGTACTTC
NA,NA,TRBJ1-5,TRBV28,CASSFRGYQPQHF,TGTGCCAGCAGTTTCCGGGGGTATCAGCCCCAGCATTTT
NA,NA,TRBJ2-7,TRBV6-6,CASTGLFSYEQYF,TGTGCCAGCACCGGTCTGTTTTCCTACGAGCAGTACTTC
NA,NA,TRBJ2-2,TRBV2,CASSGLITGELFF,TGTGCCAGCAGTGGGCTTATCACCGGGGAGCTGTTTTTT
NA,NA,TRBJ2-5,TRBV7-9,CASSFQGLIETQYF,TGTGCCAGCAGCTTTCAGGGTTTGATTGAGACCCAGTACTTC
NA,TRBD1,TRBJ1-4,TRBV5-1,CASSLGTGGNEKLFF,TGCGCCAGCAGCTTGGGGACAGGGGGTAATGAAAAACTGTTTTTT
NA,TRBD2,TRBJ2-5,TRBV5-6,CASSPGGPGTQYF,TGTGCCAGCAGCCCGGGGGGGCCAGGGACCCAGTACTTC
NA,TRBD2,TRBJ2-3,TRBV7-3,CASSIGTSGEADTQYF,TGTGCCAGCAGCATAGGGACTAGCGGGGAAGCAGATACGCAGTATTTT
NA,TRBD1,TRBJ1-5,TRBV10-3,CAISETGGQVSNQPQHF,TGTGCCATCAGTGAAACAGGGGGCCAAGTGAGCAATCAGCCCCAGCATTTT
few,NA,TRBJ1-1,TRBV5-1,CASSLSRNTEAFF,TGCGCCAGCAGCTTGTCCAGAAACACTGAAGCTTTCTTT
once,TRBD1,TRBJ2-4,TRBV11-2,CASSFTQGYENIQYF,TGTGCCAGCAGCTTTACACAGGGGTATGAAAACATTCAGTACTTC
NA,NA,TRBJ2-7,TRBV15,CATSRDLNYEQYF,TGTGCCACCAGCAGAGACCTTAATTACGAGCAGTACTTC
NA,NA,TRBJ1-5,TRBV15,CATSRSTDQPQHF,TGTGCCACCAGCAGATCCACTGATCAGCCCCAGCATTTT
NA,TRBD2,TRBJ2-5,TRBV6-5,CASSYSTLAGLGTQYF,TGTGCCAGCAGTTACTCGACACTAGCGGGGTTGGGGACCCAGTACTTC
NA,TRBD1,TRBJ1-5,TRBV7-8,CASSPSGGPQPQHF,TGTGCCAGCAGCCCATCAGGGGGTCCTCAGCCCCAGCATTTT
NA,NA,TRBJ1-4,TRBV23-1,CASSLWQGLANEKLFF,TGCGCCAGCAGTCTGTGGCAGGGTCTAGCTAATGAAAAACTGTTTTTT
NA,TRBD1,TRBJ1-2,TRBV6-6,CASSYGTAAPPEGYTF,TGTGCCAGCAGCTACGGGACAGCAGCCCCCCCGGAAGGCTACACCTTC
few,NA,TRBJ1-1,TRBV6-6,CASSYVVAEAFF,TGTGCCAGCAGTTACGTCGTAGCTGAAGCTTTCTTT
few,NA,TRBJ2-2,TRBV6-5,CASNGAANTGELFF,TGTGCCAGCAACGGAGCGGCGAACACCGGGGAGCTGTTTTTT
NA,NA,TRBJ2-5,TRBV2,CASNSLGGQETQYF,TGTGCCAGCAATTCGTTGGGGGGTCAAGAGACCCAGTACTTC
NA,TRBD1,TRBJ1-3,TRBV5-1,CASSFGGTGTGNTIYF,TGCGCCAGCAGCTTTGGTGGGACAGGTACTGGAAACACCATATATTTT
NA,TRBD2,TRBJ2-2,TRBV27,CASNALAGLRGTGELFF,TGTGCCAGCAACGCTCTAGCGGGGCTCAGGGGGACCGGGGAGCTGTTTTTT
NA,NA,TRBJ2-1,TRBV7-7,CASSPPPTSSVGNEQFF,TGTGCTAGCAGCCCCCCACCAACTAGCTCAGTGGGGAATGAGCAGTTCTTC
NA,NA,TRBJ1-1,TRBV5-1,CASSLVGQPNTEAFF,TGCGCCAGCAGCCTAGTCGGACAACCGAACACTGAAGCTTTCTTT
many,NA,TRBJ1-4,TRBV5-6,CASSDSTGMDEKLFF,TGTGCCAGCAGCGATAGCACGGGAATGGATGAAAAACTGTTTTTT
NA,NA,TRBJ1-2,TRBV5-4,CASSYRDTTSSGYTF,TGTGCCAGCAGCTACCGGGACACAACGTCGAGTGGCTACACCTTC
NA,NA,TRBJ1-1,TRBV7-8,CASSPSATIVAFF,TGTGCCAGCAGCCCGTCGGCAACTATCGTAGCTTTCTTT
NA,NA,TRBJ1-1,TRBV2,CASSAGHPGNTEAFF,TGTGCCAGCAGCGCCGGACACCCTGGTAACACTGAAGCTTTCTTT
NA,NA,TRBJ1-1,TRBV29-1,CSVEANRELYTEAFF,TGCAGCGTTGAAGCCAACAGGGAGTTGTACACTGAAGCTTTCTTT
NA,NA,TRBJ1-2,TRBV2,CASSRPRVHGYTF,TGTGCCAGCAGTCGACCTCGGGTACATGGCTACACCTTC
NA,NA,TRBJ1-1,TRBV4-1,CASSQESHLNTEAFF,TGCGCCAGCAGCCAAGAAAGTCACTTGAACACTGAAGCTTTCTTT
NA,TRBD1,TRBJ2-7,TRBV27,CASSLEGTGSSYEQYF,TGTGCCAGCAGTTTAGAAGGGACAGGGAGCTCCTACGAGCAGTACTTC
NA,NA,TRBJ1-1,TRBV4-1,CASSSSPLNTEAFF,TGCGCCAGCAGCTCGTCCCCTTTGAACACTGAAGCTTTCTTT
NA,TRBD1,TRBJ1-4,TRBV4-3,CASSHAETGAYEKLFF,TGCGCCAGCAGCCATGCCGAAACAGGGGCGTATGAAAAACTGTTTTTT
NA,NA,TRBJ2-2,TRBV5-1,CASRPQGISGELFF,TGCGCCAGCAGACCTCAGGGGATATCCGGGGAGCTGTTTTTT
NA,NA,TRBJ1-1,TRBV18,CASSPRQPVNTEAFF,TGTGCCAGCTCACCACGACAGCCAGTGAACACTGAAGCTTTCTTT
once,NA,TRBJ1-1,TRBV6-5,CASSYSGALNTEAFF,TGTGCCAGCAGTTACTCGGGGGCGTTGAACACTGAAGCTTTCTTT
few,NA,TRBJ2-2,TRBV7-2,CASANRNTGELFF,TGTGCCAGTGCCAACAGGAACACCGGGGAGCTGTTTTTT
NA,TRBD1,TRBJ2-2,TRBV7-3,CASSLDPMPGQGHGELFF,TGTGCCAGCAGCTTAGACCCAATGCCAGGACAGGGCCACGGGGAGCTGTTTTTT
NA,TRBD2,TRBJ2-1,TRBV29-1,CSALRGSSGGPRNEQFF,TGCAGCGCCTTGAGGGGGTCTAGCGGGGGGCCAAGGAATGAGCAGTTCTTC
NA,TRBD1,TRBJ2-2,TRBV9,CASSVGWDSENTGELFF,TGTGCCAGCAGCGTAGGGTGGGACAGCGAGAACACCGGGGAGCTGTTTTTT
NA,TRBD2,TRBJ2-5,TRBV11-2,CAISRSGGLETQYF,TGTGCCATTTCCCGAAGCGGGGGGTTAGAGACCCAGTACTTC
NA,NA,TRBJ1-5,TRBV28,CASIPAPNQPQHF,TGTGCCAGCATTCCCGCGCCCAATCAGCCCCAGCATTTT
NA,TRBD1,TRBJ1-3,TRBV18,CASSPLLGQDTIYF,TGTGCCAGCTCACCACTTTTGGGACAGGACACCATATATTTT
NA,NA,TRBJ2-1,TRBV6-4,CASSDSIVDEQFF,TGTGCCAGCAGTGACTCTATTGTCGATGAGCAGTTCTTC
few,NA,TRBJ1-3,TRBV5-4,CASSSQETGGNTIYF,TGTGCCAGCAGCTCCCAGGAAACAGGGGGAAACACCATATATTTT
NA,NA,TRBJ2-1,TRBV4-1,CASSQGTRSSYNEQFF,TGCGCCAGCAGCCAAGGGACACGAAGCTCCTACAATGAGCAGTTCTTC
NA,TRBD1,TRBJ1-1,TRBV7-9,CSSSLGQGTTEAFF,TGTTCCAGCAGCTTAGGACAGGGGACCACTGAAGCTTTCTTT
NA,TRBD1,TRBJ1-3,TRBV7-9,CASRQDRSSGNTIYF,TGTGCCAGCAGACAGGACAGGAGCTCTGGAAACACCATATATTTT